Listed here are 21 T cell receptor beta chains from one sample, sequenced in a study of T cell clonality in common variable immunodeficiency. Overall study findings and caveats: Common variable immunodeficiency TCR beta sequences reportedly had fewer deletions and N-nucleotide insertions.

TCRdb keeps only in-frame clones here, not all; method: immunoSEQ multiplex PCR. The table records about 16,000 clones without singletons, the ten largest covering over 12%. The antigens for these receptors are not known. Material for sequencing was peripheral blood mononuclear cells. These receptors were taken from a human donor with common variable immunodeficiency.

This clone has more than one count but fewer than ten. The read terminates 3 residues ahead of where the CDR3 ends, so the germline J gene completes it. This chain links TRBV7-8 with TRBJ2-5; 9 nucleotides agree with TRBD1. There are 15 residues in the CDR3. V trimming: 0 bases; J trimming: 2 bases; junction bases outside the gene matches: 1. Germline CDR1 and CDR2: SGHVS and FQNEAQ. CDR3 bases read: TGTGCCAGCAGCTTAGCCGGACAGGGGCAAGAGACC. Protein: CASSLAGQGQET. The whole CDR3 reads CASSLAGQGQETQYF.

This clone has at least ten counts. The DNA ends 3 residues before the CDR3 does, and the rest of the CDR3 is filled in from the germline J gene. The gene calls are TRBV5-4 and TRBJ2-1; D perhaps matches TRBD2 (5 bases). There are 14 residues in the CDR3. V was pared by 7 bases and J by 4 bases, with 15 bases between. Germline V lookup: CDR1 SGHNT, CDR2 YYREEE (reference sequence). The CDR3 reads CASAPSGIYNEQFF. Partial CDR3 DNA: TGTGCCAGCGCCCCCAGCGGCATTTACAATGAG. Variable domain in full (rest from reference TRBV5-4 and TRBJ2-1): ETGVTQSPTHLIKTRGQQVTLRCSSQSGHNTVSWYQQALGQGPQFIFQYYREEENGRGNFPPRFSGLQFPNYSSELNVNALELDDSALYLCASAPSGIYNEQFFGPGTRLTVL.

There are a few counts of this clone. The read ends 3 residues shy of where the CDR3 ends; the end is completed using the germline J gene. The chain couples TRBV19 to TRBJ1-4; D possibly corresponds to TRBD1 (6 bases). Germline CDR1 reads LNHDA; CDR2 reads SQIVND (reference sequence). V shed 5 bases and J shed 8 bases, with 18 bases lying between them. This CDR3 is built from 15 residues. CDR3 DNA (partial): TGTGCCAGTAGTCCGGGGGGGGCGGCAGACGAAAAA. It yields the protein CASSPGGAADEK. The whole CDR3 reads CASSPGGAADEKLFF.

This clone was seen a few times. The read terminates 3 residues before the CDR3 end, so the remaining end is supplied by the germline J gene. The gene calls are TRBV7-9 and TRBJ2-7, with D possibly TRBD2 on 5 matching bases. The length of the CDR3 is 13 residues. Germline V CDR1 and CDR2: SEHNR, FQNEAQ (reference sequence). Trimming left V 3 bases short and J 0 bases short, with 6 bases between. The CDR3 here is CASSFTSSYEQYF. CDR3 DNA (partial): TGTGCCAGCAGCTTTACTAGCTCCTACGAG.

As regards this clone: The read comes to an end 3 residues before the CDR3 does, leaving the germline J gene to fill in the end. The V gene is TRBV5-1, the J gene TRBJ2-7; D gene unclear. Deletions cut 3 bases from V and 4 bases from J, with 14 bases between. The CDR3 sequence is 14 residues long. Germline CDR1 reads SGHRS; CDR2 reads YFSETQ. The CDR3 bases that were read are TGCGCCAGCAGCTCGAGTACGCCTAGTTACGAG. It encodes CASSSSTPSYE. The whole CDR3 sequence is CASSSSTPSYEQYF.

This clone showed up just a few times. The sequenced fragment ends 3 residues before the CDR3 boundary, so the rest is inferred from the germline J gene. The chain combines TRBV11-3 with TRBJ2-2; D unresolved. Germline V lookup: CDR1 SGHNT, CDR2 YENEEA. Trimming cost V 1 base and J 3 bases, with 6 bases left between them. This CDR3 has 14 residues. The CDR3 protein is CASSLGYYTGELFF. CDR3 bases read: TGTGCCAGCAGCTTAGGCTACTACACCGGGGAG.

On this clone: The read terminates 3 residues before the CDR3 end, so the remaining end is supplied by the germline J gene. V and J are TRBV6-2 or TRBV6-3 and TRBJ1-5; no reliable D call. Trimming removed 2 bases from V and 6 bases from J, with 11 bases in between. CDR3 length: 14 amino acids. The germline CDR1 and CDR2 sequences are MNHEY and SVGEGT. The part of the CDR3 DNA that was read is TGTGCCAGCAGTTACATAGGGTCCGGTCAGCCC. Translated, it gives CASSYIGSGQP. The whole CDR3 region reads CASSYIGSGQPQHF.

With respect to this clone: The missing CDR3 end, 3 residues past where the read stops, is filled in from the germline J gene. The chain recombines TRBV6-2 or TRBV6-3 with TRBJ1-2; 10 bases are shared with TRBD1. Germline values: CDR1 MNHEY, CDR2 SVGEGT. The CDR3 sequence is 12 residues long. CDR3: CASSRDRGSYTF. The sequenced part of the CDR3 DNA is TGTGCCAGCAGTCGGGACAGGGGAAGC.

Comment on this clone: The CDR3 end falls 3 residues outside the read, so it is completed with the germline J gene. This chain connects TRBV7-2 to TRBJ2-3; TRBD1 might be the D (5 bases). CDR3 length: 13 amino acids. The V end was cut by 0 bases, the J end by 6 bases, with 7 bases between. The germline CDR1 and CDR2 sequences are SGHTA and FQGNSA. The CDR3: CASSLAGVDTQYF. The covered CDR3 bases are TGTGCCAGCAGCTTAGCAGGGGTGGATACG.

This clone has just a few counts. The read ends 3 residues before the CDR3 terminus; that terminus is restored from the germline J gene. The chain employs TRBV30 and TRBJ2-7, with 7 bases aligning to TRBD1. Germline CDR1 reads GTSNPN; CDR2 reads SVGIG (reference sequence). This CDR3 region has 13 residues. Trimming took 3 bases from V and 5 from J; bases not matched to a gene: 7. Partial CDR3 DNA: TGTGCCTGGAGCGTCGACAGGGTCAACGAG. Translation: CAWSVDRVNE. The full CDR3 reads CAWSVDRVNEQYF.

There are many counts of this clone. From the germline J gene comes the end of the CDR3, since the read stops 3 residues before it. V usage is TRBV2 and J usage is TRBJ2-4; tentative D call: TRBD1 (6 bases). V lost 5 bases, J lost 7 bases, and 12 bases lay in between. This CDR3 is built from 13 residues. Germline lookup yields CDR1 SNHLY and CDR2 FYNNEI. Here the CDR3 reads CASSQGSTNIQYF. The part of the CDR3 DNA that was read is TGTGCCAGCAGTCAGGGGAGCACGAACATT.

This clone was seen a handful of times. Possible read error: a much larger clone is one base away. The CDR3 is cut off 3 residues early in the read; its end comes from the germline J gene. V is TRBV30 and J is TRBJ2-4, with 10 bases fitting TRBD1. This CDR3 contains 14 residues. Germline-derived CDR1 and CDR2 are GTSNPN and SVGIG (reference sequence). CDR3 in amino acids: CAWSGTGASTGQYF. The part of the CDR3 DNA that was read is TGTGCCTGGAGCGGGACAGGGGCTTCGACGGGT. Supplemented by reference TRBV30 and TRBJ2-4, the full variable domain reads SQTIHQWPATLVQPVGSPLSLECTVEGTSNPNLYWYRQAAGRGLQLLFYSVGIGQISSEVPQNLSASRPQDRQFILSSKKLLLSDSGFYLCAWSGTGASTGQYFGAGTRLSVL.

This clone was observed at least ten times. From the germline J gene comes the end of the CDR3, since the read stops 3 residues before it. This chain connects TRBV19 to TRBJ1-1; 10 nucleotides align to TRBD1. Germline CDR1 is LNHDA and CDR2 is SQIVND (reference sequence). Unmatched junction bases numbered 8, after V lost 8 bases and J lost 5 bases. The CDR3 contains 14 residues. The CDR3: CASRTGTGVTEAFF. Incomplete CDR3 DNA: TGTGCCAGTCGGACCGGGACAGGGGTGACTGAA.

This clone was seen repeatedly, ten times or more. With the read ending 3 residues before the CDR3 end, the germline J gene is used to fill in that end. The chain joins TRBV19 to TRBJ1-5; D is unclear. The CDR3 is 12 amino acids. CDR1 is LNHDA, CDR2 SQIVND, per germline (reference sequence). V lost 9 bases to trimming and J lost 4 bases, with 10 bases between them. Incomplete CDR3 DNA: TGTGCCAGCCACGGCGGGAATCAGCCC. Its translation: CASHGGNQP. The entire CDR3 protein reads CASHGGNQPQHF.

This clone was counted only a few times. The chain's CDR3 is CASSPGQWNYGYTF. The sequenced part of the CDR3 DNA is TGTGCCAGCTCACCAGGGCAGTGGAACTATGGC. The rearrangement links TRBV18 to TRBJ1-2; D gene unclear. The read halts 3 residues ahead of the CDR3 end, with the missing end drawn from the germline J gene. CDR3 length equals 14 residues. Germline V gives CDR1 KGHSH, CDR2 LQKENI. The V end was cut by 2 bases, the J end by 2 bases, with 9 bases between.

About this clone itself: The read terminates 3 residues before the CDR3 end, so the remaining end is supplied by the germline J gene. The chain combines TRBV7-9 with TRBJ2-7; 8 bases are shared with TRBD1. J gave up 0 bases and V 4 bases, and 5 bases lay outside the gene matches. The CDR3 runs to 15 residues. Germline values: CDR1 SEHNR, CDR2 FQNEAQ (reference sequence). CDR3 region: CASSSPGQASYEQYF. Partial CDR3 DNA: TGTGCCAGCAGCTCCCCGGGACAGGCCTCCTACGAG.

As regards this clone: The sequenced fragment ends 3 residues before the CDR3 boundary, so the rest is inferred from the germline J gene. This chain uses TRBV2 with TRBJ1-4; the D is unclear. In germline, CDR1 is SNHLY, CDR2 FYNNEI. Trimming took 3 bases from V and 4 from J, leaving 12 bases between them. The CDR3 length is 15 residues. The CDR3 sequence: CASSETRGSNEKLFF. CDR3 DNA (partial): TGTGCCAGCAGTGAGACACGGGGTAGTAATGAAAAA.

Details on this clone: The CDR3 extends 3 residues past the end of the read, so its final part is completed from the germline J gene. This sequence joins TRBV7-2 and TRBJ2-3; no firm D call. CDR3 length: 18 residues. V was trimmed by 0 bases and J by 2 bases, leaving 18 bases between them. The germline V gene encodes CDR1 SGHTA and CDR2 FQGNSA. CDR3 DNA, as far as it was read: TGTGCCAGCAGCTTAGCCCTATCCGGAGCGAGTCACACAGATACG. This translates into CASSLALSGASHTDT. The full CDR3 protein is CASSLALSGASHTDTQYF.

A few counts support this clone. The read finishes 3 residues shy of the CDR3 end, and the germline J gene is used to complete it. The chain joins TRBV7-2 to TRBJ1-3; D remains unclear. Looked up from germline, CDR1 is SGHTA and CDR2 is FQGNSA. This CDR3 contains 12 residues. The V end was cut by 4 bases, the J end by 5 bases, with 6 bases between. This chain's CDR3 is CASSYQRNTIYF. CDR3 DNA, as far as it was read: TGTGCCAGCAGCTACCAGAGAAACACC.

Note on this clone: With the read ending 3 residues before the CDR3 end, the germline J gene is used to fill in that end. This sequence joins TRBV19 and TRBJ1-1; D is unresolved. Germline CDR1 and CDR2: LNHDA and SQIVND (reference sequence). With 9 bases removed from V and 1 base from J, the gap between germline ends came to 15 bases. The CDR3 contains 14 residues. CDR3 loop: CASLPLAGNTEAFF. The CDR3 DNA, read in part, is TGTGCCAGCCTCCCCCTGGCAGGGAACACTGAA.

The CDR3 here is CAWSGQGAEAFF. The sequenced part of the CDR3 DNA is TGTGCCTGGAGTGGCCAGGGGGCTGAA. The chain couples TRBV30 to TRBJ1-1; the match to TRBD1 covers 7 bases. The read falls 3 residues short of the CDR3 end, and the missing part is taken from the germline J gene. Germline lookup yields CDR1 GTSNPN and CDR2 SVGIG (reference sequence). This CDR3 is built from 12 residues. V gave up 1 base and J gave up 6 bases; unmatched junction bases: 2.